A single T cell receptor (beta chain) is shown here with its context. The sample originates from a study of spatial heterogeneity in lung cancer. As for the study in general: Sequence detection consistently recorded a greater number of beta-chain than alpha-chain sequences. Each unique TCR and UMI combination was seen more than ten times on average in raw reads.

This CDR3 is built from 18 residues. V was pared by 1 base and J by 0 bases, with 7 bases of the junction left unmatched. The time point is: sample taken at primary tumor resection. Extraction of whole RNA from tumor, nontumor lung or frozen PBMC preceded unsorted sequencing. Approximately 70 TRACERx patients with early, untreated non-small cell lung cancer donated samples. A distinct unique molecular identifier was carried by each TCR cDNA molecule. A single record per CDR3 protein comes from TCRdb applying MiXCR to the 5' RACE reads. The profile covers roughly 48,000 distinct CDR3 sequences, with approximately 5% appearing a single time and roughly 10% taken by the ten largest.

Sequences were derived from PBMCs, sampled at surgery. This clonotype was sampled from a male donor with early-stage non-small cell lung cancer. V is TRBV12-3 or TRBV12-4 and J is TRBJ2-3, with 10 bases aligning to TRBD1. The CDR3, as DNA: TGTGCCAGCAGTTTAGGACAGGGGGCGAGTTCTAGCACAGATACGCAGTATTTT. This codes for CASSLGQGASSSTDTQYF.